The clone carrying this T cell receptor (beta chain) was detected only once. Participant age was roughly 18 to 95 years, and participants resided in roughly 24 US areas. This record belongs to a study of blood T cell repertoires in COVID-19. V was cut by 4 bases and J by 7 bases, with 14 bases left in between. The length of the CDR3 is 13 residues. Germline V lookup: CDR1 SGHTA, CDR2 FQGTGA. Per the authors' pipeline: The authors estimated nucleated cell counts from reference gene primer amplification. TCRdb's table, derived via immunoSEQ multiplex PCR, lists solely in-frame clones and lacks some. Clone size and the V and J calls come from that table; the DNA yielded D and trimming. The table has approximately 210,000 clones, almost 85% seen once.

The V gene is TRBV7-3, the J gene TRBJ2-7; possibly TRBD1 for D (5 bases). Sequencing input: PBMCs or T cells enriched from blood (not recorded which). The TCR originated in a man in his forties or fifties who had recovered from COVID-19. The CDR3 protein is CASSSSPAGEQYF. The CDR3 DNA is TGTGCCAGCAGCTCCAGTCCCGCAGGGGAGCAGTACTTC.